What follows are 9 T cell receptor beta chains derived from one specimen sequenced in a study of T cells in Graves' hyperthyroidism and ophthalmopathy. TCR beta CDR3 regions were amplified from RNA transcripts. Using the HTBI primer set, a first-round RT-PCR was run on the TCR CDR3. TCRdb fed the multiplex PCR reads into MiXCR, producing one record per CDR3 protein. The sample has approximately 600,000 distinct CDR3 sequences; around 15% are singletons. The specimen sequenced was blood. The source is a woman in her twenties or thirties with Graves' hyperthyroidism.

In this sample, this clonotype turned up many times. The rearrangement links TRBV12-3 or TRBV12-4 to TRBJ2-7; the D is unclear. V was trimmed by 8 bases and J by 6 bases, leaving 11 bases between them. CDR3 size: 11 residues. CDR3 DNA: TGTGCCAGCTCCTCTCTCTCCGAGCAGTACTTC. Amino acids: CASSSLSEQYF.

This clonotype has ten or more counts. This sequence joins TRBV3-1 and TRBJ2-6, with D uncertain. Looked up from germline, CDR1 is LGHDT and CDR2 is YNNKEL (reference sequence). CDR3 length: 16 amino acids. Trimming removed 0 bases at V and 2 bases at J, with 8 bases between. CDR3 residues: CASSQDGKAGANVLTF. Written as DNA, the CDR3 is TGTGCCAGCAGCCAAGATGGGAAAGCTGGGGCCAACGTCCTGACTTTC.

The chain employs TRBV5-5 and TRBJ1-4; D might be TRBD1 (5 bases). V lost 6 bases and J lost 9, with 21 bases in between. CDR3 length equals 15 residues. Per the germline V gene, CDR1 is SGHKS and CDR2 is YYEKEE (reference sequence). The CDR3 DNA is TGTGCCAGCACTCCCTCGGGGCTTTCTTCCCAAAAACTGTTTTTT. It encodes CASTPSGLSSQKLFF.

The rearrangement joins TRBV9 to TRBJ2-1, with 8 bases aligning to TRBD2. Germline V lookup: CDR1 SGDLS, CDR2 YYNGEE. With V trimmed by 0 bases and J by 9 bases, 11 bases remained unmatched. This CDR3 has 16 residues. CDR3 in amino acids: CASSVVSGRAGVEQFF. In nucleotides, the CDR3 is TGTGCCAGCAGCGTAGTCTCCGGGAGGGCCGGGGTTGAGCAGTTCTTC.

CDR3 amino acids: CASSVRGFGGELFF. DNA of the CDR3: TGTGCCAGCAGTGTCCGCGGGTTTGGCGGGGAGCTGTTTTTT. The V gene is TRBV2, the J gene TRBJ2-2; D is perhaps TRBD2 (5 bases). Trimming pared 4 bases from V and 7 bases from J, leaving 13 bases between. The CDR3 spans 14 residues. The germline CDR1 and CDR2 sequences are SNHLY and FYNNEI.

This clonotype was seen repeatedly, ten times or more. V gene TRBV7-2 combines with J gene TRBJ1-6; D gene uncertain. V lost 3 bases to trimming and J lost 5 bases, with 8 bases between them. The CDR3 totals 14 residues. The germline V gene encodes CDR1 SGHTA and CDR2 FQGNSA. The CDR3 loop is CASSFSRNNSPLHF. In DNA form, the CDR3 reads TGTGCCAGCAGCTTCTCCAGGAATAATTCACCCCTCCACTTT.

In this sample, this clonotype turned up many times. The chain uses TRBV3-1 and TRBJ2-7; 9 bases map to TRBD2. This CDR3 is built from 15 residues. Germline CDR1 LGHDT, CDR2 YNNKEL (reference sequence). J gave up 4 bases and V 4 bases, and 8 bases lay outside the gene matches. CDR3 in amino acids: CASSRRSGSGYEQYF. The DNA for the CDR3 is TGTGCCAGCAGCCGACGTAGCGGGAGTGGTTACGAGCAGTACTTC.

The gene calls are TRBV4-3 and TRBJ2-5, with 11 nucleotides matching TRBD2. The V segment lost 3 bases and the J segment 5 bases; nucleotides outside the gene matches: 5. CDR1 is LGHNA and CDR2 is YSLEER in the germline V gene. CDR3 size: 15 residues. The CDR3 DNA reads TGCGCCAGCAGCCAGGGTAGCGGGAGGGCCGAGACCCAGTACTTC. Translated, it gives CASSQGSGRAETQYF.

This clonotype was counted at least ten times. The chain has TRBV28 and TRBJ2-7, with D perhaps TRBD1 (6 bases). The CDR3 has 14 amino acids. V gave up 3 bases and J gave up 6 bases, with 15 bases separating them. Germline V CDR1 and CDR2: MDHEN, SYDVKM. The CDR3, as DNA: TGTGCCAGCAGTTTTAGGACAGTGGTTTTCGAGCAGTACTTC. It yields the protein CASSFRTVVFEQYF.